Below, 29 T cell receptor beta chains from the same sample are listed, as sequenced in a study of cytomegalovirus exposure and HLA in healthy donors. Both 60 Vbeta primers and 13 Jbeta primers went into the PCR. Profiled with immunoSEQ multiplex PCR; TCRdb holds only in-frame clones, not every one. The table has roughly 240,000 clones, about 80% seen once. Sample: PBMCs. Receptor source: a woman aged 35 to 49 in good health and CMV-seropositive.

The chain carries TRBV4-3 and TRBJ2-1; 8 nucleotides agree with TRBD2. Germline trimming cut 0 bases from V and 7 bases from J; bases unmatched to any gene: 11. The CDR3 totals 17 residues. Germline assignment: CDR1 LGHNA and CDR2 YSLEER. DNA of the CDR3: TGCGCCAGCAGCCAAGATAGAGCGGGAGCTTTAGTAAATGAGCAGTTCTTC. This codes for CASSQDRAGALVNEQFF.

The V gene is TRBV5-4, the J gene TRBJ1-4; TRBD1 might be the D (6 bases). Germline CDR1 and CDR2: SGHNT and YYREEE (reference sequence). The CDR3 length is 14 residues. With 4 bases removed from V and 7 bases from J, the gap between germline ends came to 14 bases. The CDR3, as DNA: TGTGCCAGCAGCCCACAGGGTACGATTGAAAAACTGTTTTTT. Protein: CASSPQGTIEKLFF.

In regard to this clone: No conserved phenylalanine or tryptophan ends this CDR3, so it is likely a read error. The J gene is TRBJ1-1, the V gene TRBV5-1, with 7 bases fitting TRBD1. V lost 4 bases and J lost 1; bases outside the gene matches: 10. Germline CDR1 reads SGHRS; CDR2 reads YFSETQ. This CDR3 is 16 amino acids long. The CDR3 DNA is TGCGCCAGCAGCACCTCGGGCAGGGGGTCGAACACTGAAGCTTTCCTT. Its translation: CASSTSGRGSNTEAFL.

The chain recombines TRBV14 with TRBJ2-1; unclear D gene. With 0 bases removed from V and 9 bases from J, the gap between germline ends came to 12 bases. Germline CDR1 SGHDN, CDR2 FVKESK. The CDR3 is 14 residues long. This CDR3 is CASSQDRRGGEQFF. The DNA of the CDR3 is TGTGCCAGCAGCCAAGACCGCAGAGGTGGTGAGCAGTTCTTC.

The genes are TRBV10-2 and TRBJ2-1, with D possibly matching TRBD2 (5 bases). The CDR3 totals 13 residues. In germline, CDR1 is WSHSY, CDR2 SAAADI. The V gene lost 3 bases and the J gene lost 7 bases, with 10 bases spanning the gap. The CDR3 DNA reads TGCGCCAGCAGTGACGGACTCAGGAATGAGCAGTTCTTC. Its translation: CASSDGLRNEQFF.

This chain uses TRBV5-1 with TRBJ1-2; D not certain. The V end was cut by 2 bases, the J end by 4 bases, with 9 bases between. This CDR3 spans 13 amino acids. Germline lookup yields CDR1 SGHRS and CDR2 YFSETQ. The CDR3: CASSFDIFYGYTF. The CDR3, as DNA: TGCGCCAGCAGCTTCGACATTTTCTATGGCTACACCTTC. Based on the CDR3 plus reference TRBV5-1 and TRBJ1-2, the full variable domain is KAGVTQTPRYLIKTRGQQVTLSCSPISGHRSVSWYQQTPGQGLQFLFEYFSETQRNKGNFPGRFSGRQFSNSRSEMNVSTLELGDSALYLCASSFDIFYGYTFGSGTRLTVV.

V is TRBV2 and J is TRBJ2-3; 10 positions agree with TRBD2. Losses at the gene ends were 6 bases for V and 5 bases for J; bases not matched to a gene: 11. Germline V gives CDR1 SNHLY, CDR2 FYNNEI. The CDR3 totals 16 residues. CDR3 sequence: CASRGRGAGGQDTQYF. The DNA of the CDR3 is TGTGCCAGCAGGGGAAGGGGAGCGGGAGGGCAAGATACGCAGTATTTT.

The chain uses TRBV6-5 and TRBJ2-7, with 9 bases fitting TRBD2. CDR3 length equals 15 residues. CDR1 and CDR2 (germline): MNHEY, SVGAGI. Trimming at V came to 2 bases and at J to 4 bases, leaving 6 bases not matched to a gene. CDR3 coding DNA: TGTGCCAGCAGTTACCTCGCGGGGGGGCGATACGAGCAGTACTTC. This codes for CASSYLAGGRYEQYF.

The J gene is TRBJ2-4, the V gene TRBV18; 8 bases agree with TRBD2. Per germline, CDR1 KGHSH and CDR2 LQKENI. With 0 bases clipped from V and 1 base from J, the junction kept 14 bases outside the gene matches. The CDR3 covers 20 residues. The CDR3 coding sequence is TGTGCCAGCTCACCACCTTTGGTAGCGGGAATGTTACTGGCCAAAAACATTCAGTACTTC. Its protein is CASSPPLVAGMLLAKNIQYF.

This chain joins TRBV5-4 and TRBJ1-2; no clear D. Germline assignment: CDR1 SGHNT and CDR2 YYREEE (reference sequence). The length of the CDR3 is 13 residues. V shed 0 bases and J shed 7 bases, with 10 bases lying between them. The CDR3, as DNA: TGTGCCAGCAGCTTGGGCAGGAACAGTGGCTACACCTTC. The encoded protein is CASSLGRNSGYTF. Based on the CDR3 plus reference TRBV5-4 and TRBJ1-2, the full variable domain is ETGVTQSPTHLIKTRGQQVTLRCSSQSGHNTVSWYQQALGQGPQFIFQYYREEENGRGNFPPRFSGLQFPNYSSELNVNALELDDSALYLCASSLGRNSGYTFGSGTRLTVV.

The gene calls are TRBV28 and TRBJ1-5, with no clear D. The germline gives CDR1 MDHEN, CDR2 SYDVKM. The CDR3 loop spans 17 amino acids. Trimming took 2 bases from V and 2 from J, leaving 16 bases between them. CDR3 coding DNA: TGTGCCAGCAGTTTAGCCCCCGGGTTCGGAGGCAATCAGCCCCAGCATTTT. Its translation is CASSLAPGFGGNQPQHF.

The genes are TRBV5-1 and TRBJ2-7; TRBD1 aligns across 10 bases. Germline V lookup: CDR1 SGHRS, CDR2 YFSETQ. The CDR3 covers 13 residues. Trimming took 4 bases from V and 2 from J; bases not matched to a gene: 0. DNA of the CDR3: TGCGCCAGCAGCGGACAGGGGGCCTACGAGCAGTACTTC. This gives the protein CASSGQGAYEQYF.

The rearrangement links TRBV2 to TRBJ2-5, with TRBD2 identical over 7 bases. The trim removed 7 bases at V and 0 bases at J, leaving 5 bases unmatched. CDR3 length: 14 residues. The germline V gene has CDR1 SNHLY and CDR2 FYNNEI. This CDR3 is CASKSRGNQETQYF. In DNA, the CDR3 is TGTGCCAGCAAATCGCGGGGGAACCAAGAGACCCAGTACTTC. Variable domain in full (rest from reference TRBV2 and TRBJ2-5): EPEVTQTPSHQVTQMGQEVILRCVPISNHLYFYWYRQILGQKVEFLVSFYNNEISEKSEIFDDQFSVERPDGSNFTLKIRSTKLEDSAMYFCASKSRGNQETQYFGPGTRLLVL.

V and J are TRBV7-3 and TRBJ2-2, with TRBD2 matching over 7 bases. This CDR3 spans 15 amino acids. Germline V gene sequence: CDR1 SGHTA, CDR2 FQGTGA. V trimming: 1 base; J trimming: 5 bases; junction bases outside the gene matches: 4. CDR3 amino acids: CASSLSGGGTGELFF. The DNA for the CDR3 is TGTGCCAGCAGCTTAAGTGGGGGGGGAACCGGGGAGCTGTTTTTT.

The chain carries TRBV30 and TRBJ1-6; no definite D call. V was shortened by 6 bases and J by 13 bases, with 25 bases between the two germline ends. The CDR3 is 15 amino acids. CDR1 and CDR2 from the germline V gene are GTSNPN and SVGIG (reference sequence). In DNA form, the CDR3 reads TGTGCCTGCAAAACAGAGAGCTCCTATAATCCCCCCCTCCACTTT. It yields the protein CACKTESSYNPPLHF.

This chain connects TRBV18 to TRBJ1-2; D not resolved. Germline values: CDR1 KGHSH, CDR2 LQKENI. The CDR3 has 13 residues. V was pared by 6 bases and J by 8 bases, with 16 bases between. The CDR3 loop reads CASSLRGTEGYTF. The CDR3 DNA reads TGTGCCAGCTCCCTTCGGGGTACGGAGGGCTACACCTTC.

This clone is a singleton in its sample. The rearrangement joins TRBV7-2 to TRBJ1-2; 7 bases fit TRBD1. Germline CDR1 and CDR2: SGHTA and FQGNSA. The V segment lost 8 bases and the J segment 2 bases; nucleotides outside the gene matches: 5. The CDR3 extends over 13 amino acids. The CDR3 nucleotides are TGTGCCAGCGGACAGGAAAGAAACTATGGCTACACCTTC. Its protein product is CASGQERNYGYTF.

The chain employs TRBV7-9 and TRBJ1-4; D might be TRBD1 (5 bases). V was trimmed by 7 bases and J by 4 bases, leaving 13 bases between them. The CDR3 length is 14 residues. Germline V CDR1 and CDR2: SEHNR, FQNEAQ (reference sequence). CDR3 residues: CASKTDLVNEKLFF. Here the CDR3 DNA reads TGTGCCAGCAAGACAGACCTAGTTAATGAAAAACTGTTTTTT. The variable domain in full, with the rest retrieved from reference TRBV7-9 and TRBJ1-4, is DTGVSQNPRHKITKRGQNVTFRCDPISEHNRLYWYRQTLGQGPEFLTYFQNEAQLEKSRLLSDRFSAERPKGSFSTLEIQRTEQGDSAMYLCASKTDLVNEKLFFGSGTQLSVL.

J is TRBJ1-1 and V is TRBV10-3, with D possibly TRBD1 on 5 matching bases. Germline V gene sequence: CDR1 ENHRY, CDR2 SYGVKD. The CDR3 runs to 15 residues. The V end was cut by 5 bases, the J end by 0 bases, with 13 bases between. The CDR3 spells CAISREQVMNTEAFF. The CDR3, as DNA: TGTGCCATCAGTAGGGAACAGGTCATGAACACTGAAGCTTTCTTT.

The chain has TRBV27 and TRBJ1-1, with 7 bases that match TRBD1. This CDR3 region has 14 residues. With V trimmed by 1 base and J by 1 base, 0 bases remained unmatched. In germline, CDR1 is MNHEY, CDR2 SMNVEV (reference sequence). DNA of the CDR3: TGTGCCAGCAGTTTATACAGGGGGAACACTGAAGCTTTCTTT. Its translation is CASSLYRGNTEAFF.

This chain uses TRBV30 with TRBJ1-2; the D is unclear. The length of the CDR3 is 12 residues. The germline gives CDR1 GTSNPN, CDR2 SVGIG (reference sequence). The V end was cut by 1 base, the J end by 7 bases, with 10 bases between. In DNA form, the CDR3 reads TGTGCCTGGAGTGAAAATTCAGGTGGCTACACCTTC. Its protein is CAWSENSGGYTF.

V and J are TRBV19 and TRBJ2-1; 9 bases align to TRBD2. CDR3 length equals 13 residues. Trimming at V came to 6 bases and at J to 6 bases, leaving 3 bases not matched to a gene. CDR1 LNHDA and CDR2 SQIVND come from the germline V gene (reference sequence). For the CDR3, the DNA is TGTGCCAGTAGGTCTAGCGGGACCAATGAGCAGTTCTTC. It translates to CASRSSGTNEQFF.

This sequence joins TRBV11-2 and TRBJ2-7; D is uncertain. CDR1 and CDR2 (germline): SGHAT, FQNNGV. V was pared by 1 base and J by 2 bases, with 6 bases between. The CDR3 consists of 13 residues. The CDR3 sequence is CASSLAGTYEQYF. The CDR3 region has the DNA TGTGCCAGCAGCTTAGCGGGTACCTACGAGCAGTACTTC. The full variable domain, rest sourced from reference TRBV11-2 and TRBJ2-7, is EAGVAQSPRYKIIEKRQSVAFWCNPISGHATLYWYQQILGQGPKLLIQFQNNGVVDDSQLPKDRFSAERLKGVDSTLKIQPAKLEDSAVYLCASSLAGTYEQYFGPGTRLTVT.

V and J are TRBV2 and TRBJ2-1, with 8 positions matching TRBD2. The V segment lost 7 bases and the J segment 6 bases; nucleotides outside the gene matches: 8. Per the germline V gene, CDR1 is SNHLY and CDR2 is FYNNEI. The CDR3 extends over 14 amino acids. CDR3 bases: TGTGCCAGCAACGCGGGGGGCCGGGGCAATGAGCAGTTCTTC. Its translation: CASNAGGRGNEQFF.

The chain couples TRBV18 to TRBJ2-3; 7 nucleotides match TRBD1. Trimming took 2 bases from V and 2 from J; bases not matched to a gene: 1. CDR1 is KGHSH, CDR2 LQKENI, per germline. The length of the CDR3 is 14 residues. In DNA form, the CDR3 reads TGTGCCAGCTCACCAGGACAGGTCACAGATACGCAGTATTTT. Amino acids: CASSPGQVTDTQYF. Using reference TRBV18 and TRBJ2-3 for the parts outside the CDR3, the full variable domain is NAGVMQNPRHLVRRRGQEARLRCSPMKGHSHVYWYRQLPEEGLKFMVYLQKENIIDESGMPKERFSAEFPKEGPSILRIQQVVRGDSAAYFCASSPGQVTDTQYFGPGTRLTVL.

This rearrangement joins TRBV19 to TRBJ2-3, with TRBD1 matching 7 bases. Germline V CDR1 and CDR2: LNHDA, SQIVND (reference sequence). V shed 6 bases and J 4 bases; nucleotides not matched to a gene: 13. CDR3 length: 16 amino acids. In nucleotides, the CDR3 is TGTGCCAGTAGCAATCGACAGGGATTTGGTGCAGATACGCAGTATTTT. Protein product: CASSNRQGFGADTQYF.

V gene TRBV11-3 combines with J gene TRBJ1-6; D gene uncertain. Germline assignment: CDR1 SGHNT and CDR2 YENEEA. V shed 8 bases and J shed 7 bases, with 12 bases lying between them. The CDR3 is made up of 13 amino acids. This CDR3 reads CASRAGANSPLHF. The CDR3 DNA reads TGTGCCAGCCGGGCGGGAGCCAATTCACCCCTCCACTTT. The full variable domain, its missing parts supplied by reference TRBV11-3 and TRBJ1-6, is EAGVVQSPRYKIIEKKQPVAFWCNPISGHNTLYWYLQNLGQGPELLIRYENEEAVDDSQLPKDRFSAERLKGVDSTLKIQPAELGDSAVYLCASRAGANSPLHFGNGTRLTVT.

This clone has just a few counts. The chain has TRBV7-2 and TRBJ2-3, with D possibly being TRBD1 (6 bases). The CDR3 is 15 amino acids. Trimming took off 4 bases at V and 3 bases at J, with 14 bases between the two ends. From germline, CDR1 is SGHTA and CDR2 FQGNSA. CDR3 in DNA: TGTGCCAGCAGCTCTGAGGGCAGGGGAACAGATACGCAGTATTTT. The encoded protein is CASSSEGRGTDTQYF.

The chain has TRBV4-1 and TRBJ2-3; D is undetermined. This CDR3 contains 13 residues. Looked up from germline, CDR1 is MGHRA and CDR2 is YSYEKL. Deletions cut 0 bases from V and 8 bases from J, with 9 bases between. The CDR3 sequence: CASSQDRLITQYF. The CDR3 nucleotides are TGCGCCAGCAGCCAAGATCGACTTATTACGCAGTATTTT.